This TCR beta chain was found in a study of early T cells in non-severe SARS-CoV-2 infection (dated by TCRdb to the early 2020s). Study-level background: Because TCR sequencing was done on bulk RNA from unsorted whole blood, the alpha and beta chains could not be paired.

General study outcomes and caveats: Matching against VDJdb was skewed toward anti-spike CD8 responses, likely underestimated virus-specific expansions, and missed private and CD4 specificities.

The study was a case-control design nested within a healthcare worker cohort in London, UK, with weekly nasopharyngeal swab PCR tests and blood sampling. Between 23 and 31 March 2020, the week of the UK lockdown, healthcare workers were enrolled and then followed up weekly for as long as 16 weeks. With respect to this clonotype: This receptor's antigen is unknown. Base qualities are missing; no much larger clone stands one base away.

The receptor library was made with 5' RACE. Reads for this sample came from a NextSeq 500. In the TCR library protocol, unique molecular identifiers were attached to individual cDNA molecules to correct for PCR bias and sequencing error. Both TCR alpha and beta chains were sequenced, and tight co-correlation was observed between alpha and beta sequence abundances in each sample. The study's processing was this. Decombinator V4 was used to annotate the V gene, J gene and CDR3 of the TCR sequences. Expanded TCRs were defined as changing significantly between any two time points under a Poisson model with p below 0.0001. Abundances of TCRs were expressed as counts per million after normalisation to the total number of TCRs sequenced in each sample. MAIT TCRs were defined by TRAV1-2 paired with TRAJ12, TRAJ20 or TRAJ33, and iNKT TCRs by TRAV10 paired with TRAJ18. A search of VDJdb, accessed on 1 November 2021, was run for TCRs annotated to CMV, EBV and SARS-CoV-2, with TCRs annotated for multiple antigens excluded. TCRdb cleaned the public reads at Q25 with fastp, built clones with MiXCR and kept in-frame beta chains. CDR3 protein duplicates are merged, each entry listing the most common genes and DNA. The V and J calls were determined by TCRdb, not by the authors. This sample comprises tens of thousands of distinct CDR3 sequences, 15% of them detected only once. Of the sample, 4.5% to 7% falls within the top ten clones.

Based on the germline V gene, the CDR1 and CDR2 sequences are SNHLY and FYNNEI. Compared with germline, V lacks 7 bases and J lacks 5 bases; bases without a gene match: 4. The CDR3 runs 12 amino acids, cysteine and phenylalanine included. Only the CDR3 part of the read is kept: 36 bases, read in frame from the first base. The sequence joins TRBV2 to TRBJ1-1; 7 middle bases align to TRBD1. Sequenced input: whole blood. The sequence was obtained from an adult who was a healthcare worker with PCR-confirmed SARS-CoV-2 infection or an uninfected control (not recorded which). The base sequence is TGTGCCAGCAACAGGGGAGAAACTGAAGCTTTCTTT. The translation is CASNRGETEAFF.